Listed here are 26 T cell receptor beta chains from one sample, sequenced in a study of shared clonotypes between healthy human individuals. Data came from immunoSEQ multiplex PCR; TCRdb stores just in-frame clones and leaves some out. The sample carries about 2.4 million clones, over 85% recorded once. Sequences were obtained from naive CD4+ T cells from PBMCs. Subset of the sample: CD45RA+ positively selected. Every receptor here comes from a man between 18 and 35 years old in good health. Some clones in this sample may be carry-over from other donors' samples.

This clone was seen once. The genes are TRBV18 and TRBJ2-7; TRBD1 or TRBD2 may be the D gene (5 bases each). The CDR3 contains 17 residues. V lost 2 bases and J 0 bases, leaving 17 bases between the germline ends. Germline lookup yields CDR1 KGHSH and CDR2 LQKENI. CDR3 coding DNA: TGTGCCAGCTCACCATTTTACGGAGGACAAAGCTCCTACGAGCAGTACTTC. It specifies CASSPFYGGQSSYEQYF.

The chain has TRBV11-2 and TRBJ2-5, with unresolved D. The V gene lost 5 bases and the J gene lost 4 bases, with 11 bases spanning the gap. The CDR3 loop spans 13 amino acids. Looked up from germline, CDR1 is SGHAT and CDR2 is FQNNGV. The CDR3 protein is CASSRSAVETQYF. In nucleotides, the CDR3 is TGTGCCAGCAGCCGATCAGCCGTAGAGACCCAGTACTTC.

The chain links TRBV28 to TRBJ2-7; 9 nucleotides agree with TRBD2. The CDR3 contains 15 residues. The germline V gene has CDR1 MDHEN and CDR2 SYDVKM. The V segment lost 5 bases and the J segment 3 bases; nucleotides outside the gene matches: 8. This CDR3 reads CASSRGSGSIYEQYF. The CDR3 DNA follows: TGTGCCAGCAGTAGAGGTAGCGGGAGTATCTACGAGCAGTACTTC.

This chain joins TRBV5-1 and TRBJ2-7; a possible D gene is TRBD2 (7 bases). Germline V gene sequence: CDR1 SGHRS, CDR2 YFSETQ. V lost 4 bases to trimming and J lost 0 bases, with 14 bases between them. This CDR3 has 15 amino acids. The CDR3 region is CASSGRGTDSYEQYF. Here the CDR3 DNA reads TGCGCCAGCAGCGGGAGGGGGACGGACTCCTACGAGCAGTACTTC.

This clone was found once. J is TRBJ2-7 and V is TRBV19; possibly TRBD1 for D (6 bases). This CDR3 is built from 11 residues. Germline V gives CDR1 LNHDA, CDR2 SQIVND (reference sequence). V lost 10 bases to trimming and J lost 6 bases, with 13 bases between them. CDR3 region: CATRTAAEQYF. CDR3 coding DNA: TGTGCCACCCGGACAGCGGCCGAGCAGTACTTC. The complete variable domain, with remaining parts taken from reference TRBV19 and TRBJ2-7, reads DGGITQSPKYLFRKEGQNVTLSCEQNLNHDAMYWYRQDPGQGLRLIYYSQIVNDFQKGDIAEGYSVSREKKESFPLTVTSAQKNPTAFYLCATRTAAEQYFGPGTRLTVT.

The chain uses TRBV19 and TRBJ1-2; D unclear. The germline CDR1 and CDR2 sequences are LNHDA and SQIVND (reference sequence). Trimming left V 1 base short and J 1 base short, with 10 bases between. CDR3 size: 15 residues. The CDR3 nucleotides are TGTGCCAGTAGTATAGGGCTCGGCGGTAACTATGGCTACACCTTC. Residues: CASSIGLGGNYGYTF.

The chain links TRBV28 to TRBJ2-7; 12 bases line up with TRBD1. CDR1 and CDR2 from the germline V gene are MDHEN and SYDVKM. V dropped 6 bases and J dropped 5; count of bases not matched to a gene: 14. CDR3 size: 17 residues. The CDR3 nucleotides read TGTGCCAGCAGCTACCCCCCCGGAGGGACAGGGGGCCACGAGCAGTACTTC. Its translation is CASSYPPGGTGGHEQYF. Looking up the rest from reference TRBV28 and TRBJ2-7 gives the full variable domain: DVKVTQSSRYLVKRTGEKVFLECVQDMDHENMFWYRQDPGLGLRLIYFSYDVKMKEKGDIPEGYSVSREKKERFSLILESASTNQTSMYLCASSYPPGGTGGHEQYFGPGTRLTVT.

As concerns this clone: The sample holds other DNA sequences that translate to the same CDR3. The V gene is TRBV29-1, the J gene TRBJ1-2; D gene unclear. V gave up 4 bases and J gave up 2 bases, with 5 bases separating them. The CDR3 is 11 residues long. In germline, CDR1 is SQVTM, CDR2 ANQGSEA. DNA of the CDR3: TGCAGCGTTGTGCTCAACTATGGCTACACCTTC. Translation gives CSVVLNYGYTF.

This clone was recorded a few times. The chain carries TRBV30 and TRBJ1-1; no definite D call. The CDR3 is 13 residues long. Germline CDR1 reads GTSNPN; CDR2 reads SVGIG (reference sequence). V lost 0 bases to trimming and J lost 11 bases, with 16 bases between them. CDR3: CAWSVYGIGEAFF. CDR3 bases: TGTGCCTGGAGTGTATACGGGATTGGTGAGGCTTTCTTT.

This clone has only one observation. CDR3 DNA: TGTGCCAGCAGATATGACGTGTACTCCTACGAGCAGTACTTC. It codes for CASRYDVYSYEQYF. The rearrangement joins TRBV7-9 to TRBJ2-7; no firm D call. Germline loops: CDR1 SEHNR, CDR2 FQNEAQ (reference sequence). The CDR3 spans 14 residues. The germline V and J ends were trimmed by 6 bases and 0 bases, with 12 bases remaining between them.

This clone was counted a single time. The CDR3 DNA sequence: TGTGCCAGCAGCTTAGGGGGACCCTATGGCTACACCTTC. Translated: CASSLGGPYGYTF. The chain carries TRBV13 and TRBJ1-2, with D possibly TRBD1 on 5 matching bases. Looked up from germline, CDR1 is PRHDT and CDR2 is FYEKMQ (reference sequence). Between the trimmed V and J ends, which lost 0 bases and 4 bases, there was a span of 6 bases. The CDR3 is made up of 13 amino acids. Full variable domain (rest looked up from reference TRBV13 and TRBJ1-2): AAGVIQSPRHLIKEKRETATLKCYPIPRHDTVYWYQQGPGQDPQFLISFYEKMQSDKGSIPDRFSAQQFSDYHSELNMSSLELGDSALYFCASSLGGPYGYTFGSGTRLTVV.

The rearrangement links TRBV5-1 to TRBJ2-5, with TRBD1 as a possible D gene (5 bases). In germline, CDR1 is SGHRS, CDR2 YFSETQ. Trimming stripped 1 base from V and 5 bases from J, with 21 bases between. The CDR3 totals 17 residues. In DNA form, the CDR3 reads TGCGCCAGCAGCTTGTGGGGCCGGGCCTCAGGTGGGGAGACCCAGTACTTC. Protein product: CASSLWGRASGGETQYF.

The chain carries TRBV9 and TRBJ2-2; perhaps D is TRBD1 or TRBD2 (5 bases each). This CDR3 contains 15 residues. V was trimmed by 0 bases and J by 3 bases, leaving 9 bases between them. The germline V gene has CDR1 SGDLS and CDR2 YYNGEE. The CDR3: CASSVDGTHTGELFF. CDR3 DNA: TGTGCCAGCAGCGTAGACGGGACGCACACCGGGGAGCTGTTTTTT.

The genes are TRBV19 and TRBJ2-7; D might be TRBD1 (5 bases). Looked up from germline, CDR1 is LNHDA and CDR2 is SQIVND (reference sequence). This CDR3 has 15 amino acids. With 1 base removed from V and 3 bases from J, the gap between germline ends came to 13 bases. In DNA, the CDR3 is TGTGCCAGTAGTATAGGGGTTGGGGCAGGCTACGAGCAGTACTTC. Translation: CASSIGVGAGYEQYF.

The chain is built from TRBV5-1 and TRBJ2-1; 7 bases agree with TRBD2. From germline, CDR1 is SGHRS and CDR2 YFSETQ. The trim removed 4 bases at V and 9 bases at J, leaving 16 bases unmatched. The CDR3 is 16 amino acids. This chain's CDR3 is CASSPLLGEGRSEQFF. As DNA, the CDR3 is TGCGCCAGCAGCCCCCTTTTGGGGGAGGGCCGGAGTGAGCAGTTCTTC.

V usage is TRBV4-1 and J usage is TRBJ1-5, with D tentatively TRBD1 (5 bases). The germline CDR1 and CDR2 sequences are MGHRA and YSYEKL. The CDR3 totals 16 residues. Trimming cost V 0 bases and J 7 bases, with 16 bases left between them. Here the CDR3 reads CASSQEGPFYGQPQHF. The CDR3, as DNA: TGCGCCAGCAGCCAAGAGGGACCGTTTTACGGGCAGCCCCAGCATTTT.

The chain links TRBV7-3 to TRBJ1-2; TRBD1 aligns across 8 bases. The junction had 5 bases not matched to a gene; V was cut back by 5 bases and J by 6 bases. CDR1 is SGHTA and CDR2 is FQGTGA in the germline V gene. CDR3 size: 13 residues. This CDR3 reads CASSTPQGDGYTF. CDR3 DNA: TGTGCCAGCAGCACCCCACAGGGGGATGGCTACACCTTC.

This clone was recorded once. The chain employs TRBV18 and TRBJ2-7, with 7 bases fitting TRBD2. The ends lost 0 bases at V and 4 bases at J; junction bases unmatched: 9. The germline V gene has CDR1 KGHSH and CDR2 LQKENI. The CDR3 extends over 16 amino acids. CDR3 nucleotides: TGTGCCAGCTCACCACCGTTGCGGGAGAGATCATACGAGCAGTACTTC. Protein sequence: CASSPPLRERSYEQYF.

In DNA form, the CDR3 reads TGTGCCAGCAGGGACAGGACGACTGACTCCTACGAGCAGTACTTC. Translating it yields CASRDRTTDSYEQYF. This rearrangement joins TRBV28 to TRBJ2-7; TRBD1 matches 7 bases. The CDR3 is made up of 15 amino acids. Germline assignment: CDR1 MDHEN and CDR2 SYDVKM. Unmatched junction bases numbered 8, after V lost 6 bases and J lost 0 bases.

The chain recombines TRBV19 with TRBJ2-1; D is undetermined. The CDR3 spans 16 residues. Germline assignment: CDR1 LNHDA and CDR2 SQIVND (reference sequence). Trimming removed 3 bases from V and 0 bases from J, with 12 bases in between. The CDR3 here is CASSIWGDSSYNEQFF. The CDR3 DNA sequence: TGTGCCAGTAGTATTTGGGGTGATAGCTCCTACAATGAGCAGTTCTTC.

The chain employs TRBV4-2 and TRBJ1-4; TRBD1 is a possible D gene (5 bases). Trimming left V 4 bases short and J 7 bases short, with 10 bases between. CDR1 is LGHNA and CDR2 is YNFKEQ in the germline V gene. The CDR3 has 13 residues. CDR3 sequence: CASSLWGGEKLFF. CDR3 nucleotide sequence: TGTGCCAGCAGCCTTTGGGGGGGTGAAAAACTGTTTTTT.

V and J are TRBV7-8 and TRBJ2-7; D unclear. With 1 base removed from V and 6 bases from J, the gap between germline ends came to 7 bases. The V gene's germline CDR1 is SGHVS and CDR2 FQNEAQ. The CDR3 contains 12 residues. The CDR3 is CASSLVPSEQYF. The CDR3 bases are TGTGCCAGCAGCTTAGTCCCCAGCGAGCAGTACTTC.

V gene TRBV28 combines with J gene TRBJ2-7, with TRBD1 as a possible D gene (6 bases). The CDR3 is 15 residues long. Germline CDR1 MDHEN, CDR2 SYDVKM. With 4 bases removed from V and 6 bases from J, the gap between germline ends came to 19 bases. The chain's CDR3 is CASSSHQNRVREQYF. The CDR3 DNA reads TGTGCCAGCAGTTCGCACCAAAACAGGGTTCGCGAGCAGTACTTC.

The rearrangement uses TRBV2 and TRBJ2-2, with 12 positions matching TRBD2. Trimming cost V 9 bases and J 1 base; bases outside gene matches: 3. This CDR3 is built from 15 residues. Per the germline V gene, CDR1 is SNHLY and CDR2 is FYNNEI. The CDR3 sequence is CASGTSGLNTGELFF. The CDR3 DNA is TGTGCCAGTGGGACTAGCGGGTTGAACACCGGGGAGCTGTTTTTT.

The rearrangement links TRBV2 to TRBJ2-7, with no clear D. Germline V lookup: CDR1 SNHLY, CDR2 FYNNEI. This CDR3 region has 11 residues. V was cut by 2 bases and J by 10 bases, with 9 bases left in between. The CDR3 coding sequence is TGTGCCAGCAGTGAACGGTTGGAACAGTACTTC. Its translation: CASSERLEQYF.

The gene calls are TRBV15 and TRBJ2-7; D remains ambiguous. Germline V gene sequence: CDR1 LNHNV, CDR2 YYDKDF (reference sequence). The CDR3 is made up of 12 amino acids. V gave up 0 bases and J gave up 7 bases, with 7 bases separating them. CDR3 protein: CATSRDTGEQYF. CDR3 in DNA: TGTGCCACCAGCAGAGATACGGGTGAGCAGTACTTC. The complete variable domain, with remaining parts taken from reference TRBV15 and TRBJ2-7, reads DAMVIQNPRYQVTQFGKPVTLSCSQTLNHNVMYWYQQKSSQAPKLLFHYYDKDFNNEADTPDNFQSRRPNTSFCFLDIRSPGLGDTAMYLCATSRDTGEQYFGPGTRLTVT.